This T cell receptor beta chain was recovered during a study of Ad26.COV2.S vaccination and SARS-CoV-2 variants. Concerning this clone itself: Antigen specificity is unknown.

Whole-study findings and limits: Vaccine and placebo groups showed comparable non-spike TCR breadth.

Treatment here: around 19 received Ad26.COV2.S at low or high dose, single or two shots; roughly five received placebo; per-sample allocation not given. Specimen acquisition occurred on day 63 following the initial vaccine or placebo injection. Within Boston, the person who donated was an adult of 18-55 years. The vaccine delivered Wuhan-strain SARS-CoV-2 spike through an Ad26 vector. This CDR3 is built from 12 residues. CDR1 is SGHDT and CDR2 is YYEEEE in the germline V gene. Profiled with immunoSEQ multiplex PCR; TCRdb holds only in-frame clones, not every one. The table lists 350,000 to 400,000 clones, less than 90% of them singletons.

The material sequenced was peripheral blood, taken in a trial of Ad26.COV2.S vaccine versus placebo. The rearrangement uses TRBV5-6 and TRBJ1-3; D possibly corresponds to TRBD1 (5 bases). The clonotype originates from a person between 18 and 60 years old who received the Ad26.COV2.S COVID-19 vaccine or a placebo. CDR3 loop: CCRGLSGNTIYF. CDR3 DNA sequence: TGTTGCCGGGGACTCTCTGGAAACACCATATATTTT.